Listed below are T cell receptor beta chains from one sample, sequenced in a study of T cell responses to AZD1222 COVID-19 vaccine. Using immunoSEQ multiplex PCR, the repertoire was profiled, and TCRdb retains in-frame clones only, with some absent. The data contain roughly 140,000 clones, approximately 91% of them singletons. This material consisted of peripheral blood, taken 28 days after the second AZD1222 dose. These receptors originate from an adult who received the AZD1222 COVID-19 vaccine. The CDR3 runs from the conserved cysteine through the conserved F or W. The D gene is left open where the match is weak. Clone size is given for some rows only: seen once, a few or many times, or a class if the clone is expanded.

V gene	J gene	D gene	clone size	CDR3 protein	CDR3 DNA
TRBV6-5	TRBJ1-1	-	-	CASSYMRWQENTEAFF	TGTGCCAGCAGTTACATGCGTTGGCAGGAGAACACTGAAGCTTTCTTT
TRBV7-9	TRBJ1-1	-	once	CASSLGGASRGVWTEAFF	TGTGCCAGCAGCTTAGGAGGAGCCAGCAGGGGCGTTTGGACTGAAGCTTTCTTT
TRBV29-1	TRBJ1-2	-	-	CSVEDGAGGYGYTF	TGCAGCGTTGAAGACGGGGCAGGCGGATATGGCTACACCTTC
TRBV5-1	TRBJ1-4	TRBD1	-	CASSPGTANEKLFF	TGCGCCAGCAGCCCCGGGACAGCTAATGAAAAACTGTTTTTT
TRBV5-5	TRBJ1-6	-	-	CASSLMAAAYNSPLHF	TGTGCCAGCAGCTTAATGGCGGCAGCCTATAATTCACCCCTCCACTTT
TRBV11-2	TRBJ1-1	-	-	CASSLRAAAEAFF	TGTGCCAGCAGCTTACGGGCAGCCGCTGAAGCTTTCTTT
TRBV2	TRBJ2-1	TRBD2	-	CASSVGLAVGSTDNEQFF	TGTGCCAGCAGTGTAGGGCTAGCGGTTGGCTCCACTGACAATGAGCAGTTCTTC
TRBV4-1	TRBJ2-5	-	-	CASSPRWGETQYF	TGCGCCAGCAGCCCCAGATGGGGGGAGACCCAGTACTTC
TRBV7-9	TRBJ1-2	TRBD1	-	CASSQTGERGYTF	TGTGCCAGCAGCCAGACAGGGGAGCGTGGCTACACCTTC
TRBV7-2	TRBJ2-1	-	-	CASSPKGRDNEQFF	TGTGCCAGCAGCCCGAAGGGACGGGACAATGAGCAGTTCTTC
TRBV5-1	TRBJ2-1	TRBD2	-	CATHPTSGESEQFF	TGCGCCACCCACCCGACTAGCGGAGAAAGTGAGCAGTTCTTC
TRBV18	TRBJ1-1	-	-	CASSPRIEEAFF	TGTGCCAGCTCACCACGTATCGAAGAAGCTTTCTTT
TRBV6-5	TRBJ2-5	TRBD1	-	CASKLQGIGETQYF	TGTGCCAGCAAGCTACAGGGGATTGGGGAGACCCAGTACTTC
TRBV13	TRBJ2-1	TRBD2	-	CASSSGTSGIMEQFF	TGTGCCAGCAGCTCCGGGACTAGCGGGATCATGGAGCAGTTCTTC
TRBV19	TRBJ1-6	-	-	CASSRGRDSPLHF	TGTGCCAGTAGTAGGGGCCGGGATTCACCCCTCCACTTT
TRBV14	TRBJ2-3	-	-	CASSPGLYTDTQYF	TGTGCCAGCAGCCCTGGACTTTACACAGATACGCAGTATTTT
TRBV9	TRBJ2-3	TRBD2	-	CASSPGTRNTDTQYF	TGTGCCAGCAGCCCCGGGACTAGGAACACAGATACGCAGTATTTT
TRBV18	TRBJ1-2	TRBD1	-	CASSPSRGGQSATF	TGTGCCAGCTCACCCTCGCGGGGGGGACAGTCGGCCACCTTC
TRBV5-1	TRBJ2-4	TRBD1	-	CASSVGTGGDIQYF	TGCGCCAGCAGCGTCGGGACAGGGGGCGACATTCAGTACTTC
TRBV5-1	TRBJ2-2	-	-	CASSLGQIGPSGELFF	TGCGCCAGCAGCTTGGGGCAGATAGGCCCCTCCGGGGAGCTGTTTTTT
TRBV19	TRBJ2-2	-	once	CASSAGGQTGELFF	TGTGCCAGTAGTGCCGGGGGGCAGACCGGGGAGCTGTTTTTT
TRBV20-1	TRBJ2-7	-	-	CSAGTWTEQYF	TGCAGTGCCGGGACCTGGACGGAGCAGTACTTC
TRBV5-3	TRBJ2-7	-	-	CARSFPGGQSYEQYF	TGTGCCAGAAGCTTCCCGGGGGGACAGAGCTACGAGCAGTACTTC
TRBV6-6	TRBJ1-5	-	-	CASSSRPQPQHF	TGTGCCAGCAGTTCCCGACCCCAGCCCCAGCATTTT
TRBV9	TRBJ1-1	-	-	CASSGGMNTEAFF	TGTGCCAGCAGCGGGGGAATGAACACTGAAGCTTTCTTT